This T cell receptor beta chain was recovered during a study of T cell repertoires in cytomegalovirus infection. About the study: Both recently identified HLA-C-restricted and well-studied HLA-B-restricted CMV epitopes were used in the study. Matching HLA type and CMV infection were both indicated by public TCR beta signatures. Study outcomes and limitations: CMV-specific TCR beta clonotypes restricted by HLA-C were the ones dominating the ex vivo response. Identification of carriers of CMV plus the relevant HLA was achieved through cumulative public TCR beta family frequency.

One entry per CDR3 protein, called by TCRdb with MiXCR from the reads. The sample yields some 920,000 distinct CDR3 sequences, roughly 30% seen once. Concerning this clonotype: Its target is unknown.

The CDR3 totals 19 residues. Per the germline V gene, CDR1 is SEHNR and CDR2 is FQNEAQ (reference sequence). The V gene lost 5 bases and the J gene lost 0 bases, with 25 bases spanning the gap. The sample consisted of cultured CD8+ T cells from PBMCs, taken from culture after CMV antigen stimulation. The TCR originated in a human donor in good health (CMV status not recorded). Some clones in this sample may be carry-over from other donors' samples. The gene calls are TRBV7-9 and TRBJ2-5; TRBD1 is a possible D gene (5 bases). The DNA for the CDR3 is TGTGCCAGCAGCCCACCAGGGTGGGCCGACCAGGTATACCAAGAGACCCAGTACTTC. Translated, it gives CASSPPGWADQVYQETQYF.